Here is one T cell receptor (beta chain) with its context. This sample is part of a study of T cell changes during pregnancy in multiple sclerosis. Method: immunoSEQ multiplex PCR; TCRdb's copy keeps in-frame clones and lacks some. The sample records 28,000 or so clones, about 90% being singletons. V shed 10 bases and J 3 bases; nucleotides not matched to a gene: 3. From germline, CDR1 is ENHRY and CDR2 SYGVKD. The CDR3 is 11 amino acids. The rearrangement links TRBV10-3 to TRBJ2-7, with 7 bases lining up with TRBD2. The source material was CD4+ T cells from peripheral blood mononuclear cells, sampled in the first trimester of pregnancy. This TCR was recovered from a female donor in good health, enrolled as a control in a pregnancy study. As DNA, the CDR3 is TGTGCCACCCGGGACTACTACGAGCAGTACTTC. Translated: CATRDYYEQYF.